This TCR beta chain emerged from a study of cytomegalovirus exposure and HLA in healthy donors. Germline CDR1 is SQVTM and CDR2 is ANQGSEA. This CDR3 has 13 residues. Trimming shortened V by 8 bases and J by 8 bases, and 22 bases separated the two germline ends. 60 Vbeta and 13 Jbeta primers were used in PCR. Sequencing was performed with immunoSEQ multiplex PCR; in TCRdb, only in-frame clones are kept and a portion is missing. The data show 70,000 to 80,000 clones, roughly four fifths seen once. The sequencing input was PBMCs. The receptor was isolated from a man aged 18 to 29 in good health and CMV-seronegative. This rearrangement joins TRBV29-1 to TRBJ2-7; perhaps TRBD2 as D (5 bases). The CDR3 coding sequence is TGCAGCACAAAATCGGGGTCCCTACCGAAGCAGTACTTC. As protein: CSTKSGSLPKQYF.